These 6 T cell receptor beta chains originate from one sample sequenced in a study of cytomegalovirus exposure and HLA in healthy donors. In the PCR, 60 Vbeta and 13 Jbeta primers were used. This table comes from immunoSEQ multiplex PCR, and its TCRdb copy is limited to in-frame clones, with some not included. The sample yields about 140,000 clones, approximately 80% seen once. Sequences were obtained from PBMCs. These receptors came from a male donor in good health and CMV-seronegative.

The chain couples TRBV2 to TRBJ2-3, with D hard to call. Germline assignment: CDR1 SNHLY and CDR2 FYNNEI. The CDR3 has 13 amino acids. The V end lost 2 bases, the J end lost 4 bases, and 7 bases lay between the germline ends. This CDR3 is CASSENFPDTQYF. Written as DNA, the CDR3 is TGTGCCAGCAGTGAAAACTTCCCAGATACGCAGTATTTT.

This clone occurred a few times. The genes are TRBV18 and TRBJ2-7, with 10 bases matching TRBD2. From germline, CDR1 is KGHSH and CDR2 LQKENI. V was clipped by 0 bases and J by 6 bases; unmatched bases: 2. The CDR3 contains 14 residues. CDR3 loop: CASSPPGLATEQYF. CDR3 bases: TGTGCCAGCTCACCACCGGGACTAGCGACCGAGCAGTACTTC.

The chain uses TRBV15 and TRBJ2-1; D is possibly TRBD1 (5 bases). The germline gives CDR1 LNHNV, CDR2 YYDKDF (reference sequence). With 3 bases removed from V and 4 bases from J, the gap between germline ends came to 10 bases. This CDR3 is 14 amino acids long. CDR3 sequence (DNA): TGTGCCACCAGCAGCGGGCAGGGATACAATGAGCAGTTCTTC. Protein product: CATSSGQGYNEQFF.

Comment on this clone: The same CDR3 can be traced to other DNA sequences in this sample. This sequence joins TRBV6-5 and TRBJ2-7; weak D call: TRBD2 (6 bases). The CDR3 has 13 amino acids. The germline CDR1 and CDR2 sequences are MNHEY and SVGAGI. V dropped 0 bases and J dropped 6 bases, with 9 bases sitting between them. The CDR3 protein is CASSYSKGGEQYF. CDR3 nucleotide sequence: TGTGCCAGCAGTTACTCCAAGGGAGGCGAGCAGTACTTC.

This chain links TRBV11-3 with TRBJ2-7; a weak D match, TRBD2 (6 bases). The CDR3 loop spans 14 amino acids. Between the trimmed V and J ends, which lost 11 bases and 3 bases, there was a span of 20 bases. The germline gives CDR1 SGHNT, CDR2 YENEEA. This chain's CDR3 is CAGPILAEFYEQYF. In nucleotides, the CDR3 is TGTGCCGGGCCGATTTTAGCGGAGTTCTACGAGCAGTACTTC.

The chain couples TRBV6-4 to TRBJ2-1; 10 bases are shared with TRBD2. CDR1 and CDR2 from the germline V gene are MRHNA and SNTAGT. V trimming: 5 bases; J trimming: 0 bases; junction bases outside the gene matches: 4. CDR3 length: 16 residues. In nucleotides, the CDR3 is TGTGCCAGCAGTCGTAGCGGGGGGAGCTCCTACAATGAGCAGTTCTTC. This codes for CASSRSGGSSYNEQFF.